Listed below are T cell receptor beta chains from one sample, sequenced in a study of beta chain features in type 1 diabetes. The table came from immunoSEQ multiplex PCR; TCRdb's copy has only in-frame clones and leaves some out. The sample yields about 620,000 clones, about 14% seen once. The sample consisted of naive CD4+ T cells from blood. These receptor sequences come from a young man in good health. Each CDR3 is given without its conserved first and last residue.

v_gene,CDR3aa
TRBV15,ATSRAGTSSYEQY
TRBV7-2,ASSLTRDNYGYT
TRBV5-6,ASSLASGGSYNSPLH
TRBV7-8,ASSLVGRMRGTSNQPQH
TRBV9,ASSVAGGSVNTGELF
TRBV6-1,ASSRQDTSYNEQF
TRBV6-5,ATRPQGRNTEAF
TRBV7-9,ASSLPPTGAKNIQY
TRBV5-1,ASSPAASGGWTGELF
TRBV7-9,ASSLWGRGLTLNTEAF
TRBV6-1,ASSDVTGV
TRBV2,ASSDESEGNTIY
TRBV2,ASKTDLEKLF
TRBV6-1,ASSLAGAGTDTQY
TRBV2,ASSDRAGGVWYTEAF
TRBV7-3,ASSLTGVAGAYEQY
TRBV11-2,ASSSGQEGTIY
TRBV18,ASSPRDSGEQF
TRBV6-5,ASSLGQGSYQPQH
TRBV5-1,ASSLGRRNTEAF
TRBV9,ASSVGSTTNEKLF
TRBV14,ASSQLDWNSGANVLT
TRBV28,ASSLAGVGGGPNTGELF
TRBV5-4,ASSHRGGETQY
TRBV27,ASSLYMGTSGYNEQF
TRBV5-1,ASSLQGMNTEAF
TRBV6-5,ASSRHGTEAF
TRBV9,ASSSSGELF
TRBV11-1,ASSSEILRGYEQY
TRBV28,ASSTWALGAF
TRBV29-1,SVIFRDSYGYT
TRBV30,AWSLDRAVYGYT
TRBV18,ASSPPGLAGGRTDTQY
TRBV14,ASSQELGRSTDTQY
TRBV2,ASSPQGGGEKLF
TRBV19,ASSYSPVDYGYT
TRBV19,ASSPTGGWKTEAF
TRBV2,ASSERRGADTQY
TRBV28,ASSFEFEAF
TRBV9,ASSPQAVSGANVLT
TRBV14,ASSQGIAGLWDTQY
TRBV4-3,ASSQEAGNTEAF
TRBV5-1,ASSLVRGVTEAF
TRBV29-1,SVPTSRVHGYT
TRBV19,ASSARGVTEAF
TRBV7-8,ASSLGVREYLNTEAF
TRBV5-1,ASSLENDGTGGHEQY
TRBV28,ASSLIRAGANVLT
TRBV4-2,ASSQDPRGRSYEQY
TRBV7-2,ASSRDGQKEQF
TRBV4-3,ASSQAGTGSSGYT
TRBV19,ASSLYGGYGYT
TRBV2,ASTNSDGEQY
TRBV30,AWTPQGRRNTIY
TRBV2,ASREDYINEQF